The rows below give T cell receptor beta chains drawn from one sample of a study of cytomegalovirus exposure and HLA in healthy donors. Using immunoSEQ multiplex PCR, the repertoire was profiled, and TCRdb retains in-frame clones only, with some absent. The sample holds about 130,000 clones, under 90% seen once. The sequencing input was PBMCs. The receptor source for this set is a woman in her 40s in good health and CMV-seropositive. The CDR3 runs from the conserved cysteine through the conserved F or W. D genes are given only for firm matches. The size field is filled for only some rows; it gives once, few, many or a size class.

DNA: TGTGCCAGCAGCCCCCGACCCGACGGGCAAGAGACCCAGTACTTC
CDR3: CASSPRPDGQETQYF
V: TRBV9
J: TRBJ2-5
size: NA
D: NA

DNA: TGTGCCAGCAGTTCGAGGCTGAGGCAGCCCCAGCATTTT
CDR3: CASSSRLRQPQHF
V: TRBV28
J: TRBJ1-5
size: NA
D: NA

DNA: TGTGCCAGCAGGGTAGAGAGCAATCAGCCCCAGCATTTT
CDR3: CASRVESNQPQHF
V: TRBV6-1
J: TRBJ1-5
size: NA
D: NA

DNA: TGCGCCAGCAGCTTATGGGGGGTCATGAACACTGAAGCTTTCTTT
CDR3: CASSLWGVMNTEAFF
V: TRBV5-1
J: TRBJ1-1
size: NA
D: NA

DNA: TGTGCCAGCAGTTTTGGGCGTAGCACAGATACGCAGTATTTT
CDR3: CASSFGRSTDTQYF
V: TRBV27
J: TRBJ2-3
size: once
D: NA

DNA: TGTGCCAGCACCCGACAGGGGGCAATTGGCTACACCTTC
CDR3: CASTRQGAIGYTF
V: TRBV9
J: TRBJ1-2
size: NA
D: TRBD1

DNA: TGTGCCAGCAGCCAAGGCTGGACTGGCTACGAGCAGTACTTC
CDR3: CASSQGWTGYEQYF
V: TRBV14
J: TRBJ2-7
size: once
D: NA

DNA: TGTGCCAGCAGCTCACTGGGGGGTACCTACGAGCAGTACTTC
CDR3: CASSSLGGTYEQYF
V: TRBV11-2
J: TRBJ2-7
size: NA
D: NA

DNA: TGTGCCAGCTCAAGCGACTCACTACAAGAGACCCAGTACTTC
CDR3: CASSSDSLQETQYF
V: TRBV18
J: TRBJ2-5
size: NA
D: NA

DNA: TGTGCCAGCAGCTTAACTTTAGCGGGAGTAGTGGTCGGGGAGCTGTTTTTT
CDR3: CASSLTLAGVVVGELFF
V: TRBV7-3
J: TRBJ2-2
size: NA
D: TRBD2

DNA: TGTGCCAGTAGTATAGTTGGACCGACTAGCGAGCAGTACTTC
CDR3: CASSIVGPTSEQYF
V: TRBV19
J: TRBJ2-7
size: NA
D: NA

DNA: TGTGCCAGCAGCCCGGACAGGGGACAGACCCAGTACTTC
CDR3: CASSPDRGQTQYF
V: TRBV7-2
J: TRBJ2-5
size: few
D: TRBD1

DNA: TGTGCCAGCAGCGTAGATTGGTTAGCGGGGCAGGGTGGAAACACCATATATTTT
CDR3: CASSVDWLAGQGGNTIYF
V: TRBV9
J: TRBJ1-3
size: NA
D: NA

DNA: TGTGCCAGCAGCTTAATTGGACTAGCGGGAGCCAGTGAGCAGTTCTTC
CDR3: CASSLIGLAGASEQFF
V: TRBV6-6
J: TRBJ2-1
size: NA
D: TRBD2

DNA: TGCGCCAGCAGCGTCACAGGGGGCAGGGGCACTGAAGCTTTCTTT
CDR3: CASSVTGGRGTEAFF
V: TRBV5-1
J: TRBJ1-1
size: NA
D: TRBD1

DNA: TGTGCCAGCTCACCGACCGGGACAGGTATTTCCACAGATACGCAGTATTTT
CDR3: CASSPTGTGISTDTQYF
V: TRBV18
J: TRBJ2-3
size: few
D: TRBD1

DNA: TGTGCCAGTAAGGCCGGGACTAGCGGGACCGGGGAGCTGTTTTTT
CDR3: CASKAGTSGTGELFF
V: TRBV19
J: TRBJ2-2
size: NA
D: TRBD2

DNA: TGTGCCAGCAGCGTAGGTGGCAGGGGTTTGAGCACAGATACGCAGTATTTT
CDR3: CASSVGGRGLSTDTQYF
V: TRBV9
J: TRBJ2-3
size: NA
D: NA

DNA: TGCAGCGTTGACAGGGTAGGGACTTTGGGTGAAGCTTTCTTT
CDR3: CSVDRVGTLGEAFF
V: TRBV29-1
J: TRBJ1-1
size: NA
D: NA

DNA: TGCGCCAGCAGTGGGGGCAGGGAGGTTGGCGAGCAGTACTTC
CDR3: CASSGGREVGEQYF
V: TRBV10-2
J: TRBJ2-7
size: NA
D: NA

DNA: TGTGCCAGCAGTTTACCAGATCCAAAACTATACTATGGCTACACCTTC
CDR3: CASSLPDPKLYYGYTF
V: TRBV28
J: TRBJ1-2
size: NA
D: NA

DNA: TGCAGCGTAGCACAGGCTCTACAAGAGACCCAGTACTTC
CDR3: CSVAQALQETQYF
V: TRBV29-1
J: TRBJ2-5
size: NA
D: NA

DNA: TGTGCCAGCAGTTTATGGGGGGGGGAGGCGATCACAGATACGCAGTATTTT
CDR3: CASSLWGGEAITDTQYF
V: TRBV28
J: TRBJ2-3
size: NA
D: TRBD2

DNA: TGTGCCAGCAGCTTATTGCGTCCTTGGGGAGTCCCCAATGAGCAGTTCTTC
CDR3: CASSLLRPWGVPNEQFF
V: TRBV7-3
J: TRBJ2-1
size: NA
D: NA

DNA: TGTGCCAGCAGCGTAATGGAGGGAGAAAACACTGAAGCTTTCTTT
CDR3: CASSVMEGENTEAFF
V: TRBV9
J: TRBJ1-1
size: once
D: NA

DNA: TGCGCCAGCAGCCAAGGGGACAGGGGTTACACTGAAGCTTTCTTT
CDR3: CASSQGDRGYTEAFF
V: TRBV4-3
J: TRBJ1-1
size: once
D: TRBD1

DNA: TGTGCCAGCAGCTTGTTTCCAGGGAGGAGCTCCTACGAGCAGTACTTC
CDR3: CASSLFPGRSSYEQYF
V: TRBV5-6
J: TRBJ2-7
size: NA
D: NA

DNA: TGCGCCAGCAGCCCCGGAGATCAAGAGACCCAGTACTTC
CDR3: CASSPGDQETQYF
V: TRBV5-1
J: TRBJ2-5
size: NA
D: NA

DNA: TGCAGCGTTGTATGGGGGGGGCACTACGAGCAGTACTTC
CDR3: CSVVWGGHYEQYF
V: TRBV29-1
J: TRBJ2-7
size: NA
D: NA

DNA: TGTGCCAGCAGCCCCAGCGGAGGGTCCAATCAGCCCCAGCATTTT
CDR3: CASSPSGGSNQPQHF
V: TRBV9
J: TRBJ1-5
size: NA
D: NA

DNA: TGTGCCAGCAGCAAAGTTACGGGAGCCCACAATGAGCAGTTCTTC
CDR3: CASSKVTGAHNEQFF
V: TRBV21-1
J: TRBJ2-1
size: NA
D: NA

DNA: TGTGCCAGCAGCCTGACCGAGTACCGGGACAGTGAGCAGTACTTC
CDR3: CASSLTEYRDSEQYF
V: TRBV7-9
J: TRBJ2-7
size: once
D: TRBD1

DNA: TGTGCCAGCAGCTTAGGAGGAGGCACAGATACGCAGTATTTT
CDR3: CASSLGGGTDTQYF
V: TRBV11-2
J: TRBJ2-3
size: NA
D: NA

DNA: TGTGCCAGCAGCCCGGTCCTGAGTGGCACTGAAGCTTTCTTT
CDR3: CASSPVLSGTEAFF
V: TRBV7-9
J: TRBJ1-1
size: few
D: NA

DNA: TGTGCCAGCAGCCCCTCCACCGGACAGGGCGCTGAAGCTTTCTTT
CDR3: CASSPSTGQGAEAFF
V: TRBV9
J: TRBJ1-1
size: few
D: TRBD1

DNA: TGTGCCAGCTCCGGAGGATACGAGCAGTACTTC
CDR3: CASSGGYEQYF
V: TRBV6-1
J: TRBJ2-7
size: NA
D: NA

DNA: TGTGCCAGCAGTTTAGCGGGACTACAGGGTATCGAGCAGTACTTC
CDR3: CASSLAGLQGIEQYF
V: TRBV6-5
J: TRBJ2-7
size: NA
D: TRBD2

DNA: TGTGCCAGCAGTAGGGGACTAGCGGGGACTAGCACAGATACGCAGTATTTT
CDR3: CASSRGLAGTSTDTQYF
V: TRBV27
J: TRBJ2-3
size: NA
D: TRBD2

DNA: TGTGCCAGCAGCTTGCAGAACAGGGGCCCCTACGAGCAGTACTTC
CDR3: CASSLQNRGPYEQYF
V: TRBV5-6
J: TRBJ2-7
size: NA
D: TRBD1

DNA: TGTGCCAGCAGTTTACGGCAGGAGGTCTATGGCTACACCTTC
CDR3: CASSLRQEVYGYTF
V: TRBV28
J: TRBJ1-2
size: few
D: NA

DNA: TGTGCCAGCAGTGCACTATATAACACCGGGGAGCTGTTTTTT
CDR3: CASSALYNTGELFF
V: TRBV6-1
J: TRBJ2-2
size: NA
D: NA

DNA: TGTGCCAGCTCACCTAAGGCAGGTTCTACTGAAGCTTTCTTT
CDR3: CASSPKAGSTEAFF
V: TRBV18
J: TRBJ1-1
size: NA
D: NA

DNA: TGTGCCAGTAGTGGTTGGGGGGAAACTAACTATGGCTACACCTTC
CDR3: CASSGWGETNYGYTF
V: TRBV19
J: TRBJ1-2
size: NA
D: NA